These T cell receptor beta chains were read from a single sample in a study of human T cells and chemical hapten exposure. One entry per CDR3 protein, called by TCRdb with MiXCR from the RACE reads. The table has over 300,000 distinct CDR3 sequences, 5.1% seen once. The sequenced sample was whole blood, obtained in connection with sensitization to the hapten diphenylcyclopropenone (DPC). These receptors were collected from a woman between 45 and 65 years old with alopecia areata. Some clones in this sample may be carry-over from other donors' samples. CDR3s include the opening cysteine and the closing phenylalanine or tryptophan. The D gene is left open where the match is weak. Clone size appears in some rows only: once, few, many, or a class for an expanded clone.

>TRBJ1-1|.|many|TRBV12-3/TRBV12-4
CASSWTLNTEAFF
TGTGCCAGCAGCTGGACCTTGAACACTGAAGCTTTCTTT
>TRBJ1-5|.|few|TRBV7-9
CASSPSSLSNQPQHF
TGTGCCAGCAGCCCGTCTAGTCTTAGCAATCAGCCCCAGCATTTT
>TRBJ2-5|TRBD1|many|TRBV28
CASSPPRTGQETQYF
TGTGCCAGCAGTCCGCCGCGGACAGGGCAAGAGACCCAGTACTTC
>TRBJ1-4|TRBD1|.|TRBV6-5
CASRDTGTGVEKLFF
TGTGCCAGCAGAGATACCGGGACAGGGGTGGAAAAACTGTTTTTT
>TRBJ1-1|.|many|TRBV18
CASSPLSRTGNTEAFF
TGTGCCAGCTCACCCTTGTCGAGGACGGGGAACACTGAAGCTTTCTTT
>TRBJ1-1|.|.|TRBV6-1
CASKPSGYTEAFF
TGTGCCAGCAAACCATCAGGGTACACTGAAGCTTTCTTT
>TRBJ1-1|.|few|TRBV7-9
CASSPDRPTEAFF
TGTGCCAGCAGTCCTGACAGGCCCACTGAAGCTTTCTTT
>TRBJ2-3|.|many|TRBV7-9
CASSLGEIYTDTQYF
TGTGCCAGCAGCTTAGGGGAAATATACACAGATACGCAGTATTTT
>TRBJ2-5|.|many|TRBV4-3
CASSLSRGRFQETQYF
TGCGCCAGCAGCCTCAGCCGGGGGCGTTTTCAAGAGACCCAGTACTTC
>TRBJ2-1|.|many|TRBV3-1
CASSRGGGYEQFF
TGTGCCAGCAGCCGTGGTGGGGGGTATGAGCAGTTCTTC
>TRBJ2-5|.|many|TRBV6-5
CASSYSRVGETQYF
TGTGCCAGCAGTTACTCACGGGTTGGGGAGACCCAGTACTTC
>TRBJ1-1|.|.|TRBV6-5
CASSSVGETEAFF
TGTGCCAGCAGTTCGGTGGGGGAGACTGAAGCTTTCTTT